These 26 T cell receptor beta chains were sequenced from one sample in a study of naive and memory T cell subsets. Described treatment: skin biopsy from PPD injection site in Mantoux-positive individual. The library had UMIs added by 3' ligation of an oligonucleotide to TCR cDNA. Amplification of ligated cDNA took four PCR rounds with SP2 and nested alpha and beta constant primers. Via MiXCR, TCRdb re-called the UMI-ligation and nested PCR reads, giving one row per CDR3 protein. The repertoire holds 25,000 to 35,000 distinct CDR3 sequences, with about 6.2% as singletons. The source material was skin, sampled from a tuberculin skin test site. The receptors come from an adult in good health.

The rearrangement joins TRBV20-1 to TRBJ1-5; D is undetermined. The CDR3 has 14 amino acids. Germline CDR1 is DFQATT and CDR2 is SNEGSKA (reference sequence). The V and J ends lost 6 bases and 0 bases respectively, with 12 bases between them. CDR3 residues: CSATRAFSNQPQHF. Here the CDR3 DNA reads TGCAGTGCCACTCGAGCTTTTAGCAATCAGCCCCAGCATTTT.

This clonotype was detected many times. This chain joins TRBV12-3 or TRBV12-4 and TRBJ1-2; 7 bases align to TRBD1. The ends lost 3 bases at V and 4 bases at J; junction bases unmatched: 8. CDR3 size: 15 residues. For the CDR3, the DNA is TGTGCCAGCAGTTTGAACCGGGACAGAATCTATGGCTACACCTTC. It specifies CASSLNRDRIYGYTF.

The table lists this clonotype with many counts. CDR3 loop: CASSQTGTGDNSPLHF. In nucleotides, the CDR3 is TGTGCCAGCAGCCAAACCGGGACAGGGGACAATTCACCCCTCCACTTT. The chain links TRBV3-1 to TRBJ1-6; 10 bases agree with TRBD1. Germline V gene lookup returns CDR1 LGHDT and CDR2 YNNKEL (reference sequence). CDR3 length equals 16 residues. Unmatched junction bases numbered 5, after V lost 2 bases and J lost 7 bases.

This clonotype was seen a few times. This chain connects TRBV20-1 to TRBJ1-1; tentatively, D is TRBD1 (6 bases). The CDR3 loop spans 14 amino acids. Trimming removed 3 bases at V and 3 bases at J, with 14 bases between. Germline CDR1 reads DFQATT; CDR2 reads SNEGSKA (reference sequence). The CDR3 reads CSASSPGVYTEAFF. The CDR3 nucleotides are TGCAGTGCTAGTTCCCCAGGGGTCTACACTGAAGCTTTCTTT.

This clonotype showed up many times. This chain uses TRBV5-6 with TRBJ2-7; TRBD1 is a possible D gene (6 bases). The CDR3 extends over 14 amino acids. V was trimmed by 4 bases and J by 3 bases, leaving 14 bases between them. CDR1 is SGHDT and CDR2 is YYEEEE in the germline V gene. Here the CDR3 reads CASSHTDRIYEQYF. The CDR3 DNA reads as TGTGCCAGCAGCCACACAGACAGGATCTACGAGCAGTACTTC. The variable domain in full, with the rest retrieved from reference TRBV5-6 and TRBJ2-7, is DAGVTQSPTHLIKTRGQQVTLRCSPKSGHDTVSWYQQALGQGPQFIFQYYEEEERQRGNFPDRFSGHQFPNYSSELNVNALLLGDSALYLCASSHTDRIYEQYFGPGTRLTVT.

At least ten counts were recorded for this clonotype. The V gene is TRBV4-1, the J gene TRBJ2-1, with D maybe TRBD2 (6 bases). V was shortened by 5 bases and J by 5 bases, with 19 bases between the two germline ends. From germline, CDR1 is MGHRA and CDR2 YSYEKL. CDR3 length: 16 residues. CDR3 bases: TGCGCCAGCAGCTACCTCTACTTAGCGGTTAACAATGAGCAGTTCTTC. It yields the protein CASSYLYLAVNNEQFF.

The rearrangement uses TRBV28 and TRBJ2-3; D perhaps matches TRBD1 (5 bases). CDR1 is MDHEN, CDR2 SYDVKM, per germline. Trimming removed 3 bases at V and 1 base at J, with 11 bases between. The CDR3 has 15 residues. The CDR3 DNA sequence: TGTGCCAGCAGTTTTGAGCCCAGGGGCACAGATACGCAGTATTTT. Protein product: CASSFEPRGTDTQYF.

This clonotype turned up a few times. The gene calls are TRBV20-1 and TRBJ2-5; tentative D call: TRBD1 (5 bases). Germline assignment: CDR1 DFQATT and CDR2 SNEGSKA (reference sequence). V lost 3 bases to trimming and J lost 7 bases, with 21 bases between them. There are 15 residues in the CDR3. This CDR3 is CSASPYRQPPGTQYF. The CDR3 coding sequence is TGCAGTGCTAGTCCTTATCGACAGCCACCGGGGACCCAGTACTTC.

This clonotype was observed many times. In nucleotides, the CDR3 is TGCGCCAGCGTAGATGGGGAGACCCAGTACTTC. It yields the protein CASVDGETQYF. This chain links TRBV5-1 with TRBJ2-5; D not resolved. This CDR3 is 11 amino acids long. The germline gives CDR1 SGHRS, CDR2 YFSETQ. The ends were cut back, 7 bases at V and 5 bases at J, with 9 bases in the middle.

The CDR3 loop reads CASSQWTGVNEQFF. The CDR3 DNA reads as TGTGCCAGCAGCCAATGGACAGGGGTGAATGAGCAGTTCTTC. V gene TRBV6-1 combines with J gene TRBJ2-1, with 9 nucleotides matching TRBD1. CDR3 size: 14 residues. After removal of 6 bases from V and 7 bases from J, the junction contained 7 bases not matched to a gene. From germline, CDR1 is MNHNS and CDR2 SASEGT.

This clonotype appeared many times. V usage is TRBV19 and J usage is TRBJ2-4, with a tentative D call TRBD2 (5 bases). CDR1 and CDR2 (germline): LNHDA, SQIVND (reference sequence). V was shortened by 3 bases and J by 2 bases, with 8 bases between the two germline ends. This CDR3 comprises 14 residues. The CDR3: CASSIEGPKNIQYF. For the CDR3, the DNA is TGTGCCAGTAGTATCGAGGGCCCCAAAAACATTCAGTACTTC.

This clonotype was detected ten times or more. The chain links TRBV20-1 to TRBJ1-1; TRBD1 matches at 7 bases. The CDR3 runs 13 residues. In germline, CDR1 is DFQATT, CDR2 SNEGSKA (reference sequence). With 4 bases clipped from V and 7 bases from J, the junction kept 9 bases outside the gene matches. The CDR3 sequence: CSATNPTGLEAFF. The CDR3 nucleotides read TGCAGTGCTACGAATCCGACAGGGCTTGAAGCTTTCTTT.

This clonotype was detected only a few times. The CDR3 is CATSSSGGARETQYF. CDR3 bases: TGTGCCACCAGCAGCAGCGGGGGGGCCCGAGAGACCCAGTACTTC. V usage is TRBV15 and J usage is TRBJ2-5; TRBD2 aligns across 10 bases. The germline CDR1 and CDR2 sequences are LNHNV and YYDKDF (reference sequence). The CDR3 is 15 residues long. Trimming took 3 bases from V and 4 from J; bases not matched to a gene: 5.

The rearrangement links TRBV5-1 to TRBJ1-5; weak D call: TRBD1 (6 bases). The CDR3 runs 14 residues. Trimming removed 0 bases from V and 7 bases from J, with 11 bases in between. The germline CDR1 and CDR2 sequences are SGHRS and YFSETQ. The CDR3 sequence is CASSLAAGVQPQHF. The CDR3 DNA is TGCGCCAGCAGCTTGGCGGCAGGGGTACAGCCCCAGCATTTT.

This clonotype was detected a few times. The V call is TRBV4-1, the J call TRBJ1-1; D is possibly TRBD1 (6 bases). Trimming removed 1 base from V and 5 bases from J, with 11 bases in between. Germline lookup yields CDR1 MGHRA and CDR2 YSYEKL. This CDR3 comprises 14 residues. The CDR3 DNA sequence: TGCGCCAGCAGCCAAGGCCAGGGGTGGACTGAAGCTTTCTTT. It specifies CASSQGQGWTEAFF.

This clonotype was seen many times. The chain joins TRBV27 to TRBJ1-1; the D is unclear. The CDR3 length is 14 residues. The germline V gene has CDR1 MNHEY and CDR2 SMNVEV (reference sequence). V lost 4 bases and J 5 bases, leaving 14 bases between the germline ends. The CDR3 DNA sequence: TGTGCCAGCAGTTACAGTATGCTTCGGACTGAAGCTTTCTTT. As protein: CASSYSMLRTEAFF.

This clonotype was recorded many times. The chain is built from TRBV25-1 and TRBJ2-4, with a weak D call TRBD2 (6 bases). Trimming took off 6 bases at V and 10 bases at J, with 13 bases between the two ends. This CDR3 is 12 amino acids long. Germline lookup yields CDR1 MGHDK and CDR2 SYGVNS. The CDR3 DNA reads as TGTGCCAGCAGGGGGAGGTTACGGATTCAGTACTTC. Its protein product is CASRGRLRIQYF.

The J gene is TRBJ1-1, the V gene TRBV7-9; D remains unclear. CDR3 length: 14 amino acids. V lost 0 bases, J lost 0 bases, and 5 bases lay in between. The germline gives CDR1 SEHNR, CDR2 FQNEAQ (reference sequence). CDR3 sequence: CASSLARMNTEAFF. The CDR3 coding sequence is TGTGCCAGCAGCTTAGCCCGGATGAACACTGAAGCTTTCTTT.

This clonotype is medium-sized within its sample. The chain couples TRBV5-1 to TRBJ2-7; a possible D gene is TRBD2 (6 bases). Trimming pared 0 bases from V and 5 bases from J, leaving 18 bases between. The germline V gene encodes CDR1 SGHRS and CDR2 YFSETQ. The CDR3 extends over 16 amino acids. This CDR3 reads CASSLAVGTATDEQYF. CDR3 in DNA: TGCGCCAGCAGCTTGGCCGTTGGGACTGCTACGGACGAGCAGTACTTC.

This clonotype is labeled as medium-sized (0.01 to 0.1%). This chain uses TRBV29-1 with TRBJ2-1; TRBD2 matches 10 bases. Germline CDR1 and CDR2: SQVTM and ANQGSEA. V lost 6 bases to trimming and J lost 0 bases; unmatched junction nucleotides: 5. This CDR3 has 15 amino acids. CDR3 DNA: TGCAGCGTGAGCGGGGGGGAGAGCTCCTACAATGAGCAGTTCTTC. Translating it yields CSVSGGESSYNEQFF.

A few counts support this clonotype. Given a much more abundant clone one base away, this may be a read error. This chain joins TRBV5-4 and TRBJ1-1; D is ambiguous. Germline loops: CDR1 SGHNT, CDR2 YYREEE (reference sequence). CDR3 length: 14 amino acids. Trimming removed 3 bases from V and 4 bases from J, with 13 bases in between. The CDR3 bases are TGTGCCAGCAGCTCATGCCCTTGGACCACTGAAGCTTTCTTT. Translated: CASSSCPWTTEAFF.

In this sample, this clonotype turned up a few times. Written as DNA, the CDR3 is TGTGCTAGTGGTTTGGTAACATGTGGGCCCGAGCAGTACTTC. This encodes CASGLVTCGPEQYF. The chain is built from TRBV12-5 and TRBJ2-7; the D is unclear. The CDR3 is 14 amino acids. Germline V gene lookup returns CDR1 LGHNT and CDR2 FRNRAP. Trimming shortened V by 0 bases and J by 6 bases, and 12 bases separated the two germline ends. The whole variable domain, remainder taken from reference TRBV12-5 and TRBJ2-7, is DARVTQTPRHKVTEMGQEVTMRCQPILGHNTVFWYRQTMMQGLELLAYFRNRAPLDDSGMPKDRFSAEMPDATLATLKIQPSEPRDSAVYFCASGLVTCGPEQYFGPGTRLTVT.

This clonotype was seen many times. The chain couples TRBV18 to TRBJ1-1; D possibly corresponds to TRBD1 (5 bases). The CDR3 loop spans 14 amino acids. V was shortened by 3 bases and J by 2 bases, with 10 bases between the two germline ends. The germline V gene encodes CDR1 KGHSH and CDR2 LQKENI. CDR3 bases: TGTGCCAGCTCACCCGGGCAGGGAAACACTGAAGCTTTCTTT. It is translated as CASSPGQGNTEAFF.

This clonotype was seen more than once but under ten times. This chain connects TRBV5-4 to TRBJ2-2, with TRBD2 matching 7 bases. The germline CDR1 and CDR2 sequences are SGHNT and YYREEE (reference sequence). The CDR3 consists of 17 residues. Trimming removed 1 base from V and 5 bases from J; junction bases left unmatched: 11. This chain's CDR3 is CASSLKGRGVVTGELFF. The CDR3 DNA sequence: TGTGCCAGCAGCTTGAAGGGACGGGGGGTTGTGACCGGGGAGCTGTTTTTT.

This clonotype was counted at least ten times. CDR3: CASSQDMAMPEQYF. CDR3 nucleotide sequence: TGTGCCAGCAGCCAAGATATGGCCATGCCCGAGCAGTACTTC. The chain is built from TRBV14 and TRBJ2-7; D remains ambiguous. Germline assignment: CDR1 SGHDN and CDR2 FVKESK. CDR3 length: 14 residues. V lost 0 bases to trimming and J lost 6 bases, with 12 bases between them.

This clonotype was seen many times. The chain recombines TRBV7-3 with TRBJ2-1; 7 bases align to TRBD1. The ends lost 5 bases at V and 3 bases at J; junction bases unmatched: 10. This CDR3 spans 16 amino acids. Looked up from germline, CDR1 is SGHTA and CDR2 is FQGTGA. CDR3 loop: CASSPTGVIFYNEQFF. The CDR3 nucleotides read TGTGCCAGCAGCCCCACAGGGGTAATTTTCTACAATGAGCAGTTCTTC. The full variable domain, its missing parts supplied by reference TRBV7-3 and TRBJ2-1, is GAGVSQTPSNKVTEKGKYVELRCDPISGHTALYWYRQSLGQGPEFLIYFQGTGAADDSGLPNDRFFAVRPEGSVSTLKIQRTERGDSAVYLCASSPTGVIFYNEQFFGPGTRLTVL.